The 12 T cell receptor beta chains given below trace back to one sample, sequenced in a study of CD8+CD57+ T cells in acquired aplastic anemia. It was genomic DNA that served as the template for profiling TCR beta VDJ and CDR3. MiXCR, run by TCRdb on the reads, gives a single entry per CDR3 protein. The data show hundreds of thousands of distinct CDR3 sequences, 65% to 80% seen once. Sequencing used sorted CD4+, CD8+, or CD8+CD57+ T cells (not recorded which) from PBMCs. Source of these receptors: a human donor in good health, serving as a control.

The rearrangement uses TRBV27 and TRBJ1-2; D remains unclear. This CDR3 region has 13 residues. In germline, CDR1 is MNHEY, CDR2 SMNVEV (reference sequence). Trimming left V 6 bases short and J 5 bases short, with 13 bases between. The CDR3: CASSARNKYGYTF. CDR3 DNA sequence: TGTGCCAGCAGCGCTCGGAACAAGTATGGCTACACCTTC.

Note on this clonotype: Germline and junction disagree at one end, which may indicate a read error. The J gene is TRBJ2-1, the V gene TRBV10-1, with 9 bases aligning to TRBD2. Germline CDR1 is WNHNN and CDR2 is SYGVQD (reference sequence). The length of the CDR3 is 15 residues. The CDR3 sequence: CASSVGRGGLNEEFF. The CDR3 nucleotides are TGTGCCAGCAGTGTAGGGCGGGGGGGCCTAAATGAGGAGTTCTTC.

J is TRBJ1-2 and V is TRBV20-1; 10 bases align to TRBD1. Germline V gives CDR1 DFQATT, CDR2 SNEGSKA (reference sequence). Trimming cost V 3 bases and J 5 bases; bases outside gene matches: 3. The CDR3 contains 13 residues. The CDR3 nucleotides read TGCAGTGCTAGGGACAGGGGGACTTATGGCTACACCTTC. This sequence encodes CSARDRGTYGYTF.

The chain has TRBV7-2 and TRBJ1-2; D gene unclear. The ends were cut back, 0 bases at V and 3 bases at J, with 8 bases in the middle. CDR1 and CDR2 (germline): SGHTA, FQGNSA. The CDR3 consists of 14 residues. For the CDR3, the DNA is TGTGCCAGCAGCTTAGCGGAATCCCACTATGGCTACACCTTC. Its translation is CASSLAESHYGYTF.

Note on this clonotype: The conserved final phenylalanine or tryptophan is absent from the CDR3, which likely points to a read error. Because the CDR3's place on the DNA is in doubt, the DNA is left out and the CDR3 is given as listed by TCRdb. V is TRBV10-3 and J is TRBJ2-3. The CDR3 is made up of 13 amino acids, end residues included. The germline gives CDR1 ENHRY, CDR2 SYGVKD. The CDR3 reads CAIYREDTVMHYS.

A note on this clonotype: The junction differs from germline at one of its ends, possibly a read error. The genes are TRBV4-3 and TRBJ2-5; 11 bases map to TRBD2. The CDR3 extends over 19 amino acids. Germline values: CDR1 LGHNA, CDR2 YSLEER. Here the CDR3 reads CTSSLLPSGGPLSLETQYF. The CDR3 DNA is TGCACCAGCAGCCTGTTACCTAGCGGGGGGCCCCTAAGTTTGGAGACCCAGTACTTC.

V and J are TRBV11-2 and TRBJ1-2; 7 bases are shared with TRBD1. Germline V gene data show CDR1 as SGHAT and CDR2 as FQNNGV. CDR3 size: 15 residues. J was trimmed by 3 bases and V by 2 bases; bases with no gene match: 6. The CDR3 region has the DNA TGTGCCAGCAGCTTAAAGGGGGCCGATTACTATGGCTACACCTTC. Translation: CASSLKGADYYGYTF.

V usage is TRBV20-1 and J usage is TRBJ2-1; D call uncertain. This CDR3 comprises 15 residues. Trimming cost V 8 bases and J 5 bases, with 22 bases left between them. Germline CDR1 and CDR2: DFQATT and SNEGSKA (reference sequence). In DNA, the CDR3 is TGCAGTACCGGAGAGAACAATGAGCAGGACAATGAGCAGTTCTTC. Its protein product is CSTGENNEQDNEQFF.

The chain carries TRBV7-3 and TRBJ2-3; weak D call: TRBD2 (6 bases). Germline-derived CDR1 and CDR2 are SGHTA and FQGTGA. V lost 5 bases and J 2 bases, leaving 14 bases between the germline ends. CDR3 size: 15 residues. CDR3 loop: CASSTTGTDTDTQYF. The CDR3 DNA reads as TGTGCCAGCAGCACCACTGGGACTGACACAGATACGCAGTATTTT.

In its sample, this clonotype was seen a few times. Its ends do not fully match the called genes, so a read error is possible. The CDR3 spells CASSLGRGSYNSPLHF. The CDR3 bases are TGTGCCAGCAGCTTAGGTAGAGGCAGCTATAATTCACCCCTCCACTTT. The chain recombines TRBV10-2 with TRBJ1-6; D is uncertain. Per the germline V gene, CDR1 is WSHSY and CDR2 is SAAADI. The CDR3 covers 16 residues.

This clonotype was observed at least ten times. CDR3 loop: CASSIGQRGGGQPQHF. As DNA, the CDR3 is TGTGCCAGTAGTATAGGGCAACGTGGGGGAGGGCAGCCCCAGCATTTT. The V and J genes are TRBV19 and TRBJ1-5, with a tentative D call TRBD1 (5 bases). V was pared by 1 base and J by 7 bases, with 17 bases between. The CDR3 is made up of 16 amino acids. Germline CDR1 reads LNHDA; CDR2 reads SQIVND (reference sequence).

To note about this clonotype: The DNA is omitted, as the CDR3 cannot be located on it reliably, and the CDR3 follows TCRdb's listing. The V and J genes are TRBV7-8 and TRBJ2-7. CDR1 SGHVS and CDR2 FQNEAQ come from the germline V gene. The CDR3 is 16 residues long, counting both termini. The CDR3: CASSLGGNTIYFGQYF.